A few counts support the clone carrying this T cell receptor (beta chain). This specimen comes from a study of T cells after yellow fever vaccination. One entry per CDR3 protein results from TCRdb running MiXCR on the 5' RACE reads. The profile covers 250,000 to 400,000 distinct CDR3 sequences, with around 4.4% appearing a single time and approximately 19% taken by the ten largest. Germline CDR1 and CDR2: MGHRA and YSYEKL. V dropped 0 bases and J dropped 4 bases, with 15 bases sitting between them. This CDR3 has 16 residues. The receptor was isolated from a man younger than 30 who received the YFV17D yellow fever vaccine. The sample consisted of PBMCs, taken 15 days after the yellow fever booster vaccination. The V call is TRBV4-1, the J call TRBJ1-2; no definite D call. The CDR3 spells CASSQEKGARLYGYTF. The DNA of the CDR3 is TGCGCCAGCAGCCAAGAGAAGGGCGCACGGCTCTATGGCTACACCTTC.